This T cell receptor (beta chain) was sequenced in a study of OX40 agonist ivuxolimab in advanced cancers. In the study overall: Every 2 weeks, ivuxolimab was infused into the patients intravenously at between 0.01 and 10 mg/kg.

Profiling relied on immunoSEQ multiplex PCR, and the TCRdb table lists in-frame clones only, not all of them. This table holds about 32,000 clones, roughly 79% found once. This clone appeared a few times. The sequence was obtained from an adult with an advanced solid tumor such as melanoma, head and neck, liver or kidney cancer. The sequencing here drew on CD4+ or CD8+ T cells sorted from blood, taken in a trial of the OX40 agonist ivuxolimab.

The CDR3 bases are TGTGCCAGCAGTGCGAATAATTCACCCCTCCACTTT. Translated, it gives CASSANNSPLHF. V gene TRBV2 combines with J gene TRBJ1-6; D not resolved. This CDR3 contains 12 residues. Per the germline V gene, CDR1 is SNHLY and CDR2 is FYNNEI. V dropped 4 bases and J dropped 5 bases, with 3 bases sitting between them.